This T cell receptor beta chain comes out of a study of T cell changes during pregnancy in multiple sclerosis (dated by TCRdb to between 2018 and 2021). Describing the broader study: In women with multiple sclerosis, the researchers looked at how the T cell repertoire shifted as pregnancy progressed.

In regard to this clone: No antigen is known for it. No base-level quality is on record; no much larger clone is a single base apart.

The method was the immunoSEQ multiplex PCR assay. TCRdb carries this immuneACCESS record with in-frame sequences only. Its versions omit some clonotypes, under half of them owing to an unresolved V gene in the studies checked, with the rest unexplained. Recorded for this sample are tens of thousands of clones; roughly 92% of them occurred a single time. The ten most abundant clones make up just over 2% of the sample. Based on the germline V gene (reference sequence), the CDR1 and CDR2 sequences are GTSNPN and SVGIG. The V end gives up 0 bases and the J end 11 bases, leaving 11 bases in the junction not matched to a gene. Reading from cysteine to phenylalanine, the CDR3 counts 14 amino acids. The kept DNA is CDR3 alone, 42 bases in frame from the first base.

This TCR was recovered from a female donor with multiple sclerosis, enrolled in a pregnancy study. This specimen consisted of peripheral blood, obtained after pregnancy. Recombination linked TRBV30 to TRBJ1-1; a stretch of 8 junction bases matches TRBD1. The CDR3 loop reads CAWSVRQGHEGAFF. The DNA sequence is given as TGTGCCTGGAGTGTACGACAGGGGCATGAGGGGGCTTTCTTT. Reference TRBV30 and TRBJ1-1 proteins supply the regions before and after the CDR3; the full variable domain is: SQTIHQWPATLVQPVGSPLSLECTVEGTSNPNLYWYRQAAGRGLQLLFYSVGIGQISSEVPQNLSASRPQDRQFILSSKKLLLSDSGFYLCAWSVRQGHEGAFFGQGTRLTVV.